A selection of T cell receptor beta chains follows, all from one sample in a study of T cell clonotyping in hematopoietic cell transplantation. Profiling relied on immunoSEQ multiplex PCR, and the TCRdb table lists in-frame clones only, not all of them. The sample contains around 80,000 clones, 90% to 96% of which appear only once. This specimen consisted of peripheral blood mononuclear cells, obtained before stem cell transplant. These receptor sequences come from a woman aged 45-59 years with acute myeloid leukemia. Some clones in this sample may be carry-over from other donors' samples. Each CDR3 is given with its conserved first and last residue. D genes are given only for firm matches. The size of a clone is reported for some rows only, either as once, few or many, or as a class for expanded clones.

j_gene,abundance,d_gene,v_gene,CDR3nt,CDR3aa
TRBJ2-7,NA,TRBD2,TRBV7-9,TGTGCCACGGGGACTAGCGGGTACGAGCAGTACTTC,CATGTSGYEQYF
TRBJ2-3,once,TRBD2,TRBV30,TGTGCCTGGTCCCTCGGGCTAGCGGACACAGATACGCAGTATTTT,CAWSLGLADTDTQYF
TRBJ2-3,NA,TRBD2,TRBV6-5,TGTGCCAGCAGCCCTAGCGGGGGGAGCACAGATACGCAGTATTTT,CASSPSGGSTDTQYF
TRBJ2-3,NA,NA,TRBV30,TGTGCCTGGAGTGCCAATACGGCCCGAGATACGCAGTATTTT,CAWSANTARDTQYF
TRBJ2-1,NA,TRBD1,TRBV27,TGTGCCAGCAGTACCCACAGGGGGCGGATTGAGCAGTTCTTC,CASSTHRGRIEQFF
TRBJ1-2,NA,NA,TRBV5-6,TGTGCCAGCAGCGCAATATCCGGGACGCGGGGCTATGGCTACACCTTC,CASSAISGTRGYGYTF
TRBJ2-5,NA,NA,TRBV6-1,TGTGCCAGCAGTGAAGGAAGGGGCCTTGGGACCCAGTACTTC,CASSEGRGLGTQYF
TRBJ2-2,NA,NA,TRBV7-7,TGTGCTAGCAGCTTAGTCGGGGAAGGCGCGAACACCGGGGAGCTGTTTTTT,CASSLVGEGANTGELFF
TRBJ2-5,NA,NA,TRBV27,TGTGCCAGCAGTTCTTTCGGGGACCAGTACCAAGAGACCCAGTACTTC,CASSSFGDQYQETQYF
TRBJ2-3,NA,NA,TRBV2,TGTGCCAGCAGTGGGGCCAGATCCTCGGGGAACACAGATACGCAGTATTTT,CASSGARSSGNTDTQYF
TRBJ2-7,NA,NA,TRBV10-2,TGCGCCAGCAGTGAGTCGATCCACGAGCAGTACTTC,CASSESIHEQYF
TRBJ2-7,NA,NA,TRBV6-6,TGTGCCAGCAGTTACTCGGCGGGAACCTACGAGCAGTACTTC,CASSYSAGTYEQYF
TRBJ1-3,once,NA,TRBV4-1,TGCGCCAGCAGTCTCCCTGGAAACACCATATATTTT,CASSLPGNTIYF
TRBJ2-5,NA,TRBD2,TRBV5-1,TGCGCCAGCAGCTTAACTAGCGGCCAAGAGACCCAGTACTTC,CASSLTSGQETQYF
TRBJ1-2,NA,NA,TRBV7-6,TGTGCCAGCAGCCGAGACGGGACCTCCTATGGCTACACCTTC,CASSRDGTSYGYTF
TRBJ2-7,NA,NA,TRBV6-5,TGTGCCAGCAGGTCACCGGGACGTTTCTACGAGCAGTACTTC,CASRSPGRFYEQYF
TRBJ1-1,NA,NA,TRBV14,TGTGCCAGCAGCCCGAGGACAGCCAACACTGAAGCTTTCTTT,CASSPRTANTEAFF
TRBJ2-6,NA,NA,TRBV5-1,TGCGCCAGCAGCCAAAGTGGGACGTCTGGGGCCAACGTCCTGACTTTC,CASSQSGTSGANVLTF
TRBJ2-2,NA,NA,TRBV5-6,TGTGCCAGCGGCATTCGGTTTACAGGTACCGGGGAGCTGTTTTTT,CASGIRFTGTGELFF
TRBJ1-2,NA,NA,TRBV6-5,TGTGCCAGCAGACGCGGGACTCAAAACTATGGCTACACCTTC,CASRRGTQNYGYTF
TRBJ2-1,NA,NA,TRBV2,TGTGCCAGCAGGGACTACAACAATGAGCAGTTCTTC,CASRDYNNEQFF
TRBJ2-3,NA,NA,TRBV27,TGTGCCAGCAGTTTAAACTCAGGTGATACGCAGTATTTT,CASSLNSGDTQYF
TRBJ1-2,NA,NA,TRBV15,TGTGCCACCAGCAGAGACGGTAGAGAGACCTATGGCTACACCTTC,CATSRDGRETYGYTF
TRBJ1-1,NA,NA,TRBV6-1,TGTGCCAGCAGTGCGGTTAGTGGGGTTGAAGCTTTCTTT,CASSAVSGVEAFF
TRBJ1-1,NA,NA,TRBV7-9,TGTGCCAGCAGCTTATCTGGGAGAGCTGAAGCTTTCTTT,CASSLSGRAEAFF
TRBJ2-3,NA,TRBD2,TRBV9,TGTGCCAGCAGCGTAGAGGGGACTAGCGGAGAGATTAGCACAGATACGCAGTATTTT,CASSVEGTSGEISTDTQYF
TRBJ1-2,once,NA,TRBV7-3,TGTGCCAGCAGCTTAGATAGAATGTATGGCTACACCTTC,CASSLDRMYGYTF
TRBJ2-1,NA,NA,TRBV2,TGTGCCAGTCGGGAGACAGGAAAGGATGAGCAGTTCTTC,CASRETGKDEQFF
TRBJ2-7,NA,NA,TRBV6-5,TGTGCCAGCACAACTTTGAGGGGCGAGCAGTACTTC,CASTTLRGEQYF
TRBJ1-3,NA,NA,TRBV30,TGTGCCTGGAAACTCTATGGAAACACCATATATTTT,CAWKLYGNTIYF
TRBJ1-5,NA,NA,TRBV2,TGTGCCAGCACTAAAAACTCGGTTTCTAATCAGCCCCAGCATTTT,CASTKNSVSNQPQHF
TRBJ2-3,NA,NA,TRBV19,TGTGCCAGTAGTCCGAGAGGGCATAGATATACAGATACGCAGTATTTT,CASSPRGHRYTDTQYF
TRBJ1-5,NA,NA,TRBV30,TGTGCCTGGAGTGCTTGGGCGGGGCGTCGCAATCAGCCCCAGCATTTT,CAWSAWAGRRNQPQHF
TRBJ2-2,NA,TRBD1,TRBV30,TGTGCCTGGGACAGGGGGGGAACCGGGGAGCTGTTTTTT,CAWDRGGTGELFF
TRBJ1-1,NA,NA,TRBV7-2,TGTGCCAGCAAATCGGGGGCAGGCATGAACACTGAAGCTTTCTTT,CASKSGAGMNTEAFF
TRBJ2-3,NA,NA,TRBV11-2,TGTGCCAGCAGCTTAGGGACCTTCACAGATACGCAGTATTTT,CASSLGTFTDTQYF
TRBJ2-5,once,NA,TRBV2,TGTGCCAGCAGTCAGTCTGAGACCCAGTACTTC,CASSQSETQYF
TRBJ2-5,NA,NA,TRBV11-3,TGTGCCAGCAGCTTATCAGGAGTGGGGGAGACCCAGTACTTC,CASSLSGVGETQYF
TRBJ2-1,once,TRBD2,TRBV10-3,TGTGCCATCAGTGAGCCGGGACTAGCGCCATCCTACAATGAGCAGTTCTTC,CAISEPGLAPSYNEQFF
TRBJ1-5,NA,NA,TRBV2,TGTGCCAGCAGGGACATCAATCAGCCCCAGCATTTT,CASRDINQPQHF
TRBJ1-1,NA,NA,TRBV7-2,TGTGCCAGCAGCTTAAGGAACAGGGACACTGAAGCTTTCTTT,CASSLRNRDTEAFF
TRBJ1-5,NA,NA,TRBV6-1,TGTGCCAGTGTCCCGGGACCTCCCTTTCAGCCCCAGCATTTT,CASVPGPPFQPQHF
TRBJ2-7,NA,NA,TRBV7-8,TGTGCCAGCAGCTTAAGGGGACGTTGGTACTTC,CASSLRGRWYF
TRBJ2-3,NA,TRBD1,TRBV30,TGTGCCTGGACCCGAGGGACAGGGGCAGATACGCAGTATTTT,CAWTRGTGADTQYF
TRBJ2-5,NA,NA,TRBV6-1,TGTGCCAGCAGTGATGTCGGAGGGATCCAAGAGACCCAGTACTTC,CASSDVGGIQETQYF
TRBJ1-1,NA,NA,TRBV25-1,TGTGCCAGCAGTGAAAGAGGCGGAGAAGCTTTCTTT,CASSERGGEAFF
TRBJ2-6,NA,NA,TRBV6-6,TGTGCCAGTGCAGGGATCTCTGGGGCCAACGTCCTGACTTTC,CASAGISGANVLTF
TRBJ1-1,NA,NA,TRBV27,TGTGCCAGCAGTTTTTCGGGGCGCACTGAAGCTTTCTTT,CASSFSGRTEAFF